The source of this T cell receptor beta chain is a study of blood T cell repertoires in COVID-19. Study summary: Sites across the United States, Italy and Spain contributed samples from acute and convalescent COVID-19. The cDNA or gDNA used as material had been derived from T cells, B-cell-depleted T cells, or PBMCs.

As handled by the study authors: Amplification of reference gene primers was used by the study to estimate nucleated cell counts. Using immunoSEQ multiplex PCR, the repertoire was profiled, and TCRdb retains in-frame clones only, with some absent. For V, J and clone size, that table is used; D and trimming come from the DNA. The data contain around 72,000 clones, 70% to 90% of them singletons. CDR3 length equals 13 residues. Trimming removed 0 bases at V and 3 bases at J, with 6 bases between. Germline V gene lookup returns CDR1 SGHNT and CDR2 YYREEE (reference sequence). This clone was seen more than once but under ten times.

This chain uses TRBV5-4 with TRBJ1-1; D is unclear. Material: peripheral blood. This clonotype was sampled from a woman of 80 years or more with acute or convalescent COVID-19. As DNA, the CDR3 is TGTGCCAGCAGCTTGGGCAGGTACACTGAAGCTTTCTTT. Its protein product is CASSLGRYTEAFF.